The 26 T cell receptor beta chains presented below share a single source sample, sequenced in a study of blood T cell repertoires in COVID-19. Profiling relied on immunoSEQ multiplex PCR, and the TCRdb table lists in-frame clones only, not all of them. The sample has some 380,000 clones, roughly 87% seen once. Material: PBMCs or T cells enriched from blood (not recorded which). All receptors derive from a woman in her thirties or forties with acute COVID-19.

The chain couples TRBV4-1 to TRBJ2-1; perhaps TRBD2 as D (5 bases). This CDR3 contains 17 residues. Per germline, CDR1 MGHRA and CDR2 YSYEKL. Trimming pared 0 bases from V and 0 bases from J, leaving 12 bases between. This CDR3 is CASSQEVPGSSYNEQFF. For the CDR3, the DNA is TGCGCCAGCAGCCAAGAGGTTCCGGGGAGCTCCTACAATGAGCAGTTCTTC.

This clone has only one observation. This chain joins TRBV29-1 and TRBJ1-2; D is unclear. The length of the CDR3 is 13 residues. Per germline, CDR1 SQVTM and CDR2 ANQGSEA. The V end was cut by 2 bases, the J end by 4 bases, with 11 bases between. CDR3 protein: CSVEREGSYGYTF. The CDR3 region has the DNA TGCAGCGTTGAAAGGGAAGGGAGCTATGGCTACACCTTC.

This rearrangement joins TRBV27 to TRBJ1-2, with 8 bases that match TRBD1. Germline trimming cut 6 bases from V and 2 bases from J; bases unmatched to any gene: 8. The germline gives CDR1 MNHEY, CDR2 SMNVEV (reference sequence). This CDR3 region has 15 residues. The CDR3 sequence: CASRTAGGGNYGYTF. CDR3 coding DNA: TGTGCCAGCAGGACCGCAGGGGGCGGAAACTATGGCTACACCTTC.

The chain couples TRBV27 to TRBJ2-7, with TRBD1 matching 8 bases. Germline assignment: CDR1 MNHEY and CDR2 SMNVEV (reference sequence). V trimming: 3 bases; J trimming: 3 bases; junction bases outside the gene matches: 7. The CDR3 consists of 15 residues. The CDR3 DNA reads as TGTGCCAGCAGTTTTCAACAGGGGGGATTCTACGAGCAGTACTTC. It specifies CASSFQQGGFYEQYF.

The chain employs TRBV5-1 and TRBJ1-2; 8 bases are shared with TRBD1. This CDR3 is built from 15 residues. The germline V gene encodes CDR1 SGHRS and CDR2 YFSETQ. The junction had 5 bases not matched to a gene; V was cut back by 0 bases and J by 4 bases. CDR3 in DNA: TGCGCCAGCAGCTTGGCTGGCAGGGGGCCCTATGGCTACACCTTC. Protein product: CASSLAGRGPYGYTF.

The V and J genes are TRBV11-3 and TRBJ1-1, with TRBD1 matching over 7 bases. The CDR3 totals 14 residues. Germline-derived CDR1 and CDR2 are SGHNT and YENEEA. The trim removed 4 bases at V and 5 bases at J, leaving 7 bases unmatched. CDR3: CASSSGVQGTEAFF. In DNA, the CDR3 is TGTGCCAGCAGCTCCGGAGTACAGGGGACTGAAGCTTTCTTT.

The V and J genes are TRBV24-1 and TRBJ2-4; possibly TRBD1 for D (5 bases). Trimming removed 7 bases from V and 5 bases from J, with 17 bases in between. The germline V gene has CDR1 KGHDR and CDR2 SFDVKD. CDR3 length: 15 residues. In DNA, the CDR3 is TGTGCCACCAGCTCCCTAGGGGCAGGTCAAAACATTCAGTACTTC. This codes for CATSSLGAGQNIQYF.

V is TRBV7-9 and J is TRBJ2-1; perhaps TRBD1 as D (6 bases). V lost 3 bases, J lost 0 bases, and 9 bases lay in between. This CDR3 is built from 15 residues. The germline V gene encodes CDR1 SEHNR and CDR2 FQNEAQ (reference sequence). In nucleotides, the CDR3 is TGTGCCAGCAGCTTTGGACAGCACTCCTACAATGAGCAGTTCTTC. This translates into CASSFGQHSYNEQFF.

The chain is built from TRBV6-5 and TRBJ2-7; 9 bases map to TRBD2. This CDR3 is 13 amino acids long. The germline CDR1 and CDR2 sequences are MNHEY and SVGAGI. Trimming removed 7 bases from V and 3 bases from J; junction bases left unmatched: 4. The CDR3 DNA reads as TGTGCCAGCACACTAGCGGGCCACTACGAGCAGTACTTC. Its protein is CASTLAGHYEQYF.

The chain recombines TRBV9 with TRBJ1-6; D possibly corresponds to TRBD1 (6 bases). Trimming left V 0 bases short and J 5 bases short, with 15 bases between. Looked up from germline, CDR1 is SGDLS and CDR2 is YYNGEE. The CDR3 covers 17 residues. CDR3 sequence reads: CASSVATVAGDNSPLHF. The DNA for the CDR3 is TGTGCCAGCAGCGTAGCAACCGTGGCAGGGGATAATTCACCCCTCCACTTT.

The genes are TRBV7-2 and TRBJ1-5, with TRBD1 identical over 10 bases. The CDR3 is made up of 16 amino acids. Germline assignment: CDR1 SGHTA and CDR2 FQGNSA. V trimming: 9 bases; J trimming: 4 bases; junction bases outside the gene matches: 12. For the CDR3, the DNA is TGTGCCAGAATTGCACGGGACAGGGGCCTTAATCAGCCCCAGCATTTT. Its translation: CARIARDRGLNQPQHF.

V usage is TRBV5-4 and J usage is TRBJ2-5, with 13 positions matching TRBD2. The CDR3 covers 16 residues. V lost 1 base and J lost 4; bases outside the gene matches: 4. CDR1 and CDR2 (germline): SGHNT, YYREEE (reference sequence). CDR3 in amino acids: CASSLTSGGAGETQYF. The CDR3 DNA reads TGTGCCAGCAGCTTGACTAGCGGGGGGGCCGGAGAGACCCAGTACTTC. The complete variable domain, with remaining parts taken from reference TRBV5-4 and TRBJ2-5, reads ETGVTQSPTHLIKTRGQQVTLRCSSQSGHNTVSWYQQALGQGPQFIFQYYREEENGRGNFPPRFSGLQFPNYSSELNVNALELDDSALYLCASSLTSGGAGETQYFGPGTRLLVL.

The rearrangement uses TRBV19 and TRBJ2-7; 8 positions match TRBD1. Germline CDR1 is LNHDA and CDR2 is SQIVND (reference sequence). The CDR3 is 15 residues long. The J segment lost 6 bases and the V segment lost 5 bases, leaving 12 bases of the junction unmatched. The CDR3 DNA is TGTGCCAGTAGTGTAACAGGGGGGTTCCCCTCCGAGCAGTACTTC. Its protein is CASSVTGGFPSEQYF.

This chain uses TRBV3-1 (or the pseudogene TRBV3-2) with TRBJ1-1; D is ambiguous. Germline CDR1 is LGHDT and CDR2 is YNNKEL (reference sequence). Trimming cost V 4 bases and J 2 bases, with 8 bases left between them. The CDR3 covers 13 residues. CDR3 amino acids: CASSPDLNTEAFF. As DNA, the CDR3 is TGTGCCAGCAGCCCAGACCTTAACACTGAAGCTTTCTTT.

The genes are TRBV3-1 (or the pseudogene TRBV3-2) and TRBJ2-3; D may be TRBD2 (6 bases). The CDR3 is 15 amino acids. Per the germline V gene, CDR1 is LGHDT and CDR2 is YNNKEL (reference sequence). V lost 0 bases to trimming and J lost 3 bases, with 10 bases between them. The CDR3 is CASSQDLRGTDTQYF. The DNA for the CDR3 is TGTGCCAGCAGCCAAGATTTGCGGGGTACAGATACGCAGTATTTT.

V and J are TRBV4-1 and TRBJ2-7; 7 positions agree with TRBD2. CDR1 is MGHRA, CDR2 YSYEKL, per germline. CDR3 length: 19 residues. Trimming removed 1 base from V and 5 bases from J; junction bases left unmatched: 20. This chain's CDR3 is CASSQVGPWETGGNNEQYF. As DNA, the CDR3 is TGCGCCAGCAGCCAAGTCGGCCCCTGGGAAACGGGGGGTAACAACGAGCAGTACTTC.

This clone showed up just once. Relative to the germline gene, one junction end is altered; a read error may explain this. This chain uses TRBV13 with TRBJ1-5; D is unclear. The CDR3 contains 13 residues. Germline V gene lookup returns CDR1 PRHDT and CDR2 FYEKMQ (reference sequence). The CDR3 sequence is CASSFGLNEPQHF. The DNA of the CDR3 is TGTGCCAGCAGCTTTGGGCTCAATGAGCCCCAGCATTTT.

The rearrangement uses TRBV20-1 and TRBJ1-2; D not resolved. CDR1 DFQATT and CDR2 SNEGSKA come from the germline V gene (reference sequence). V shed 3 bases and J shed 6 bases, with 8 bases lying between them. CDR3 length equals 11 residues. The CDR3 region has the DNA TGCAGTGCTAGGTCATCGGATGGCTACACCTTC. It codes for CSARSSDGYTF.

The rearrangement joins TRBV18 to TRBJ2-4, with TRBD1 identical over 7 bases. CDR1 and CDR2 (germline): KGHSH, LQKENI. The V and J ends lost 6 bases and 5 bases, in that order; junction bases with no gene match: 10. The CDR3 is made up of 15 amino acids. CDR3 DNA: TGTGCCAGCTCGGGACAGCTAGCCACCCAAAACATTCAGTACTTC. This encodes CASSGQLATQNIQYF.

CDR3 residues: CASSVTGDNSPLHF. CDR3 DNA: TGTGCCAGTAGTGTGACAGGGGACAATTCACCCCTCCACTTT. The chain is built from TRBV19 and TRBJ1-6; 8 positions agree with TRBD1. V lost 5 bases, J lost 7 bases, and 4 bases stayed unmatched. CDR1 is LNHDA and CDR2 is SQIVND in the germline V gene (reference sequence). The CDR3 covers 14 residues.

J is TRBJ2-3 and V is TRBV5-4; perhaps TRBD2 as D (6 bases). CDR1 is SGHNT and CDR2 is YYREEE in the germline V gene (reference sequence). The CDR3 runs 15 residues. Between the trimmed V and J ends, which lost 4 bases and 2 bases, there was a span of 14 bases. The CDR3 sequence: CASSASGVLTDTQYF. The CDR3 nucleotides are TGTGCCAGCAGCGCCTCGGGGGTGCTCACAGATACGCAGTATTTT.

CDR3 in amino acids: CASSSGLPYEQYF. CDR3 nucleotides: TGTGCCAGCAGTTCGGGACTCCCTTACGAGCAGTACTTC. The chain employs TRBV12-3 or TRBV12-4 and TRBJ2-7; a possible D gene is TRBD2 (6 bases). CDR3 length equals 13 residues. Trimming removed 4 bases at V and 4 bases at J, with 11 bases between.

This chain links TRBV10-1 with TRBJ1-1; perhaps TRBD1 as D (6 bases). V dropped 7 bases and J dropped 5 bases, with 11 bases sitting between them. In germline, CDR1 is WNHNN, CDR2 SYGVQD (reference sequence). The CDR3 totals 12 residues. The CDR3 DNA follows: TGCGCCAGCAAACAGGGAGGGACTGAAGCTTTCTTT. Translation: CASKQGGTEAFF.

This chain joins TRBV30 and TRBJ2-3, with D unclear. Per the germline V gene, CDR1 is GTSNPN and CDR2 is SVGIG (reference sequence). Trimming cost V 0 bases and J 0 bases, with 16 bases left between them. This CDR3 contains 17 residues. The CDR3 is CAWSVLSRFLSTDTQYF. The CDR3 nucleotides are TGTGCCTGGAGTGTACTGAGCAGGTTCCTTAGCACAGATACGCAGTATTTT.

This sequence joins TRBV5-1 and TRBJ1-5; 9 bases are a match to TRBD1. The length of the CDR3 is 17 residues. Germline V gene data show CDR1 as SGHRS and CDR2 as YFSETQ. V dropped 7 bases and J dropped 1; count of bases not matched to a gene: 12. CDR3 nucleotides: TGCGCCAGCGGCCGGGACAGGGAAAGATGCAGCAATCAGCCCCAGCATTTT. This codes for CASGRDRERCSNQPQHF.

This clone was recorded a few times. Other DNA sequences from this sample encode an identical CDR3 as well. The chain links TRBV24-1 to TRBJ1-1, with 7 bases identical to TRBD1. The germline CDR1 and CDR2 sequences are KGHDR and SFDVKD. CDR3 length equals 13 residues. V gave up 9 bases and J gave up 1 base; unmatched junction bases: 4. The CDR3 here is CATRDRTNTEAFF. The CDR3 nucleotides read TGTGCCACCCGGGACAGAACGAACACTGAAGCTTTCTTT.